What follows is one T cell receptor (beta chain) and its context. The data are from a study of blood T cell repertoires in COVID-19. At the level of the study: Some COVID-19 samples were acute and others convalescent; all came from the United States, Italy and Spain. Sources were T cells, B-cell-depleted T cells, or PBMCs; the material itself was cDNA or gDNA.

V was pared by 2 bases and J by 6 bases, with 8 bases between. Germline CDR1 and CDR2: DFQATT and SNEGSKA (reference sequence). There are 11 residues in the CDR3. Per the original data handling: Scientists estimated how many nucleated cells there were by amplifying reference gene primers. The table came from immunoSEQ multiplex PCR; TCRdb's copy has only in-frame clones and leaves some out. V and J calls and clone size come straight from that table; D and trimming were deduced from the DNA. The table shows hundreds of thousands of clones, with 80% to 90% occurring only once. The J gene is TRBJ2-7, the V gene TRBV20-1; TRBD1 is a possible D gene (6 bases). Sample: peripheral blood. This clonotype originated in a woman between 50 and 59 years old with acute or convalescent COVID-19. The CDR3 bases are TGCAGTGCTAGAAAGGGGGTCGAGCAGTACTTC. Translated: CSARKGVEQYF.